This T cell receptor (beta chain) was identified during a study of T cells in Graves' hyperthyroidism and ophthalmopathy. Looking at the study overall: Peripheral blood was taken when the disease was first diagnosed, before any treatment began.

Concerning this clonotype itself: Its antigen remains unknown.

Study-level results: A model of 13 V-J features distinguished ophthalmopathy from stable hyperthyroidism.

TCR beta CDR3 sequences were amplified from RNA transcripts. In the first-round RT-PCR of the TCR CDR3, the HTBI primer set was used. TCRdb re-called the multiplex PCR reads through MiXCR, storing one row per CDR3 protein. The repertoire includes hundreds of thousands of distinct CDR3 sequences, 16% of them detected once, and 3% to 4% sits in the top ten. V was cut by 8 bases and J by 3 bases, with 13 bases left in between. From germline, CDR1 is DFQATT and CDR2 SNEGSKA (reference sequence). This CDR3 is 12 amino acids long. Sequencing was performed on blood. This rearrangement joins TRBV20-1 to TRBJ1-2; perhaps TRBD1 as D (6 bases). The receptor comes from a woman in her forties with Graves' ophthalmopathy. The CDR3 nucleotides read TGCAGTACTCGGACAGTTGACTATGGCTACACCTTC. This translates into CSTRTVDYGYTF.